This is a list of T cell receptor beta chains from one sample in a study of T cells in Graves' hyperthyroidism and ophthalmopathy. Each CDR3 protein is one row after TCRdb ran MiXCR on the multiplex PCR reads. This table holds around 350,000 distinct CDR3 sequences, approximately 25% found once. The sequenced material came from blood. The receptors originated from a man aged 50 or older with Graves' hyperthyroidism. The CDR3 runs from the conserved cysteine through the conserved F or W. A D gene is named only where the DNA matches it firmly. Clone size, where shown, is once, few, many, or a class for clones that have expanded.

>many|TRBJ2-1|TRBD2|TRBV3-1
CASSKRDKDEQFF
TGTGCCAGCAGCAAGCGGGATAAGGATGAGCAGTTCTTC
>few|TRBJ2-3|TRBD2|TRBV11-3
CASSPASGILDTQYF
TGTGCCAGCAGCCCTGCTAGCGGGATCTTAGATACGCAGTATTTT
>.|TRBJ2-1|.|TRBV24-1
CATSDPSSYNEQFF
TGTGCCACCAGTGACCCTAGCTCCTACAATGAGCAGTTCTTC
>many|TRBJ2-1|.|TRBV28
CASSPLTGTSLSNEQFF
TGTGCCAGCAGTCCTCTTACGGGCACTAGCTTGTCCAATGAGCAGTTCTTC
>few|TRBJ2-1|TRBD1|TRBV20-1
CSATRDRDSYNEQFF
TGCAGTGCTACGAGGGACAGGGACTCCTACAATGAGCAGTTCTTC
>many|TRBJ2-7|.|TRBV11-2
CASSVTGAYEQYF
TGTGCCAGCAGCGTGACAGGTGCCTACGAGCAGTACTTC
>many|TRBJ1-1|TRBD1|TRBV12-3/TRBV12-4
CASSPAAGTGVVAFF
TGTGCCAGCAGTCCGGCAGCGGGGACAGGTGTTGTAGCTTTCTTT
>few|TRBJ2-7|.|TRBV6-1
CASSASGGGNEQYF
TGTGCCAGCAGTGCTAGTGGGGGAGGAAACGAGCAGTACTTC
>few|TRBJ2-1|TRBD2|TRBV20-1
CSATMTSGTNEQFF
TGCAGTGCTACAATGACTAGCGGGACGAATGAGCAGTTCTTC
>.|TRBJ2-5|.|TRBV11-3
CASSPNPRETQYF
TGTGCCAGCAGCCCTAACCCACGAGAGACCCAGTACTTC
>few|TRBJ1-2|TRBD1|TRBV6-9
CASSSYGQGTGYTF
TGTGCCAGCAGTTCCTACGGACAGGGAACTGGCTACACCTTC
>few|TRBJ2-3|TRBD2|TRBV12-3/TRBV12-4
CASSLVTSGRGTDTQYF
TGTGCCAGCAGTTTGGTGACTAGCGGTCGGGGCACAGATACGCAGTATTTT
>many|TRBJ1-2|TRBD1|TRBV7-9
CASSSDRGHGYTF
TGTGCCAGCAGCTCGGACAGGGGCCATGGCTACACCTTC
>.|TRBJ2-3|.|TRBV3-1
CASSQVGSSTDTQYF
TGTGCCAGCAGCCAAGTGGGCAGTAGCACAGATACGCAGTATTTT
>many|TRBJ1-1|TRBD1|TRBV30
CAFNRGPEAFF
TGTGCCTTCAACAGGGGACCTGAAGCTTTCTTT
>few|TRBJ2-7|TRBD1|TRBV6-1
CASSTGTGGREQYF
TGTGCCAGCAGTACCGGGACAGGGGGCCGCGAGCAGTACTTC
>.|TRBJ2-1|TRBD2|TRBV24-1
CATSDFKAGGPVGEQFF
TGTGCCACCAGTGATTTTAAGGCGGGAGGGCCCGTGGGTGAGCAGTTCTTC
>many|TRBJ2-7|.|TRBV27
CASSVQGIKDWYEQYF
TGTGCCAGCAGTGTACAGGGAATCAAGGACTGGTACGAGCAGTACTTC
>.|TRBJ2-3|.|TRBV19
CASRAEVLTDTQYF
TGTGCCAGTAGGGCAGAGGTTTTAACAGATACGCAGTATTTT
>.|TRBJ1-1|.|TRBV20-1
CSASKFLWVRRELNTEAFF
TGCAGTGCTAGTAAGTTCTTATGGGTCCGCAGGGAATTGAACACTGAAGCTTTCTTT
>many|TRBJ1-2|.|TRBV24-1
CATSDSGGIDYGYTF
TGTGCCACCAGTGATTCCGGGGGTATTGACTATGGCTACACCTTC
>many|TRBJ2-1|TRBD2|TRBV7-8
CASYPPSGASGKVTNEQFF
TGTGCCAGCTACCCGCCATCTGGGGCTAGCGGGAAAGTCACCAATGAGCAGTTCTTC
>few|TRBJ2-5|TRBD1|TRBV27
CASQGAGKTQYF
TGTGCCAGCCAGGGGGCAGGAAAGACCCAGTACTTC
>few|TRBJ1-1|.|TRBV13
CASSSTDAYTEAFF
TGTGCCAGCAGCTCCACGGACGCGTACACTGAAGCTTTCTTT
>many|TRBJ2-1|.|TRBV11-1
CASSLGWNRDRQFF
TGTGCCAGCAGCTTAGGATGGAATCGGGACCGGCAGTTCTTC
>many|TRBJ2-5|.|TRBV11-2
CASTSRGLSQETQYF
TGTGCCAGCACCTCCCGAGGCCTATCACAAGAGACCCAGTACTTC
>few|TRBJ2-5|.|TRBV5-1
CASSFTRVGETQYF
TGCGCCAGCAGCTTTACCCGGGTCGGAGAGACCCAGTACTTC
>few|TRBJ1-2|TRBD1|TRBV7-9
CASSLESGTGYGYTF
TGTGCCAGCAGCCTCGAAAGCGGGACAGGGTATGGCTACACCTTC
>few|TRBJ2-1|TRBD2|TRBV7-9
CASSAGLAGRVSYNEQFF
TGTGCCAGCAGCGCGGGACTAGCGGGGCGGGTCTCCTACAATGAGCAGTTCTTC